The clone carrying this T cell receptor (beta chain) occurred a few times. Roughly 10 milliliters of peripheral blood were drawn from each donor into EDTA-treated tubes. This specimen comes from a study of blood T cells in healthy people across ages. A sample-barcoded 5' primer and a J-beta primer mix were used in a second PCR of roughly 6 to 12 cycles. TCRdb re-derived calls from the 5' RACE reads in MiXCR, one entry per CDR3 protein. The repertoire consists of 350,000 to 450,000 distinct CDR3 sequences, with about 55% occurring once and the leading ten covering 51%. Trimming shortened V by 0 bases and J by 8 bases, and 20 bases separated the two germline ends. CDR1 and CDR2 (germline): LGHNA, YNFKEQ. CDR3 size: 17 residues.

This sequence joins TRBV4-2 and TRBJ2-1; D is possibly TRBD2 (5 bases). This TCR was recovered from a man aged 55 to 70 in good health. The specimen sequenced was blood. CDR3 in amino acids: CASSQDSLAEVSDEQFF. DNA of the CDR3: TGTGCCAGCAGCCAAGATTCTCTAGCCGAGGTCTCTGATGAGCAGTTCTTC.